This passage covers 21 T cell receptor beta chains from one sample sequenced in a study of OX40 agonist ivuxolimab in advanced cancers. The method was immunoSEQ multiplex PCR; TCRdb's version includes in-frame clones alone and lacks a portion of them. The profile shows roughly 23,000 clones, over 70% of them singletons. Sequencing used CD4+ or CD8+ T cells sorted from blood, obtained in a trial of the OX40 agonist ivuxolimab. These receptors originate from an adult with an advanced solid tumor such as melanoma, head and neck, liver or kidney cancer.

This chain joins TRBV27 and TRBJ1-2, with a tentative D call TRBD1 (6 bases). Germline V CDR1 and CDR2: MNHEY, SMNVEV (reference sequence). This CDR3 is built from 12 residues. The ends were cut back, 10 bases at V and 5 bases at J, with 14 bases in the middle. The DNA for the CDR3 is TGTGCCACCCTGAGGCAGGGGTATGGCTACACCTTC. Encoded protein: CATLRQGYGYTF.

V usage is TRBV4-1 and J usage is TRBJ1-5; 10 nucleotides line up with TRBD1. Looked up from germline, CDR1 is MGHRA and CDR2 is YSYEKL. The CDR3 is 18 amino acids. V shed 4 bases and J 3 bases; nucleotides not matched to a gene: 12. The CDR3 loop reads CASSPTSRDRGFNQPQHF. In nucleotides, the CDR3 is TGCGCCAGCAGCCCCACGAGTAGGGACAGGGGATTCAATCAGCCCCAGCATTTT.

J is TRBJ2-1 and V is TRBV5-1; maybe TRBD1 (5 bases). CDR3 length equals 16 residues. V dropped 4 bases and J dropped 0 bases, with 14 bases sitting between them. Germline CDR1 SGHRS, CDR2 YFSETQ. The CDR3 protein is CASSKLQASSYNEQFF. The CDR3 DNA sequence: TGCGCCAGCAGCAAGTTACAGGCCAGCTCCTACAATGAGCAGTTCTTC.

The chain couples TRBV10-3 to TRBJ1-5; 9 bases match TRBD1. The germline gives CDR1 ENHRY, CDR2 SYGVKD. J was trimmed by 2 bases and V by 10 bases; bases with no gene match: 3. The CDR3 length is 13 residues. The CDR3 DNA follows: TGTGCCACCTGGACAGGGGGCAATCAGCCCCAGCATTTT. Amino acids: CATWTGGNQPQHF.

V gene TRBV7-6 combines with J gene TRBJ2-1, with 9 bases matching TRBD2. The CDR3 is 16 amino acids. V was clipped by 1 base and J by 9 bases; unmatched bases: 10. CDR1 and CDR2 from the germline V gene are SGHVS and FNYEAQ. For the CDR3, the DNA is TGTGCCAGCAGCTTAGGGGGCGGGAGGGCCTTGGGTGAGCAGTTCTTC. Protein product: CASSLGGGRALGEQFF. Filled out from reference TRBV7-6 and TRBJ2-1, the complete variable domain reads GAGVSQSPRYKVTKRGQDVALRCDPISGHVSLYWYRQALGQGPEFLTYFNYEAQQDKSGLPNDRFSAERPEGSISTLTIQRTEQRDSAMYRCASSLGGGRALGEQFFGPGTRLTVL.

This chain links TRBV6-6 with TRBJ2-7, with 7 nucleotides matching TRBD2. The CDR3 has 14 amino acids. Germline trimming cut 5 bases from V and 0 bases from J; bases unmatched to any gene: 4. CDR1 is MNHNY, CDR2 SVGAGI, per germline (reference sequence). The CDR3 sequence is CASSSRDYSYEQYF. For the CDR3, the DNA is TGTGCCAGCAGTAGCCGGGACTACTCCTACGAGCAGTACTTC.

The gene calls are TRBV10-3 and TRBJ1-6, with 9 bases identical to TRBD1. Losses at the gene ends were 10 bases for V and 5 bases for J; bases not matched to a gene: 6. This CDR3 has 14 amino acids. Germline-derived CDR1 and CDR2 are ENHRY and SYGVKD. CDR3 sequence (DNA): TGTGCCACCCGACAGGGGGGTAATAATTCACCCCTCCACTTT. Protein: CATRQGGNNSPLHF.

This clone was seen more than once but under ten times. The chain has TRBV6-4 and TRBJ2-1, with 12 bases identical to TRBD1. The V and J ends lost 2 bases and 8 bases, in that order; junction bases with no gene match: 10. This CDR3 comprises 17 residues. CDR1 and CDR2 from the germline V gene are MRHNA and SNTAGT. CDR3 nucleotide sequence: TGTGCCAGCAGTGACGGGACAGGGGGCAGGGGGTCAGATGAGCAGTTCTTC. It encodes CASSDGTGGRGSDEQFF.

The chain combines TRBV2 with TRBJ1-1; TRBD1 might be the D (5 bases). V lost 4 bases to trimming and J lost 5 bases, with 8 bases between them. Germline V gives CDR1 SNHLY, CDR2 FYNNEI. The CDR3 has 12 amino acids. CDR3 in DNA: TGTGCCAGCAGTGGGGGGGGGACTGAAGCTTTCTTT. As protein: CASSGGGTEAFF. The variable domain in full, with the rest retrieved from reference TRBV2 and TRBJ1-1, is EPEVTQTPSHQVTQMGQEVILRCVPISNHLYFYWYRQILGQKVEFLVSFYNNEISEKSEIFDDQFSVERPDGSNFTLKIRSTKLEDSAMYFCASSGGGTEAFFGQGTRLTVV.

The gene calls are TRBV19 and TRBJ2-4; 8 bases map to TRBD1. Trimming at V came to 5 bases and at J to 0 bases, leaving 9 bases not matched to a gene. CDR1 is LNHDA, CDR2 SQIVND, per germline (reference sequence). This CDR3 comprises 17 residues. The CDR3 nucleotides read TGTGCCAGTAGTCCCGGACAGGGATTGACAGCCAAAAACATTCAGTACTTC. Translated: CASSPGQGLTAKNIQYF.

The chain employs TRBV9 and TRBJ1-5; TRBD1 matches at 10 bases. The length of the CDR3 is 15 residues. After removal of 3 bases from V and 2 bases from J, the junction contained 2 bases not matched to a gene. CDR1 SGDLS and CDR2 YYNGEE come from the germline V gene. The CDR3 spells CASSGTGGRNQPQHF. The CDR3 nucleotides read TGTGCCAGCAGCGGGACAGGGGGTCGCAATCAGCCCCAGCATTTT.

This clone is labeled medium-sized. The rearrangement links TRBV11-2 to TRBJ1-2, with 7 bases matching TRBD1. V trimming: 5 bases; J trimming: 1 base; junction bases outside the gene matches: 10. Germline V gene data show CDR1 as SGHAT and CDR2 as FQNNGV. The CDR3 contains 16 residues. CDR3 in amino acids: CASSPSPGGYNYGYTF. DNA for the CDR3: TGTGCCAGCAGCCCTAGCCCAGGGGGTTATAACTATGGCTACACCTTC.

The chain employs TRBV19 and TRBJ2-7, with D perhaps given as TRBD1 or TRBD2 (5 bases each). The V end lost 4 bases, the J end lost 0 bases, and 10 bases lay between the germline ends. This CDR3 contains 14 residues. Looked up from germline, CDR1 is LNHDA and CDR2 is SQIVND (reference sequence). The CDR3 DNA follows: TGTGCCAGTAGTACCTGGGACGCCTCCTACGAGCAGTACTTC. Its protein product is CASSTWDASYEQYF.

The chain has TRBV27 and TRBJ2-2, with TRBD2 matching over 13 bases. CDR1 and CDR2 from the germline V gene are MNHEY and SMNVEV (reference sequence). The CDR3 runs to 15 residues. V shed 8 bases, J shed 6 bases, and the junction held 6 bases outside the gene matches. The CDR3 DNA reads as TGTGCCAGCGCCCTGACTAGCGGGAGGTCCGGGGAGCTGTTTTTT. Protein sequence: CASALTSGRSGELFF.

This clone was observed once. This chain uses TRBV6-5 with TRBJ2-5; 8 bases fit TRBD1. CDR3 size: 15 residues. CDR1 is MNHEY, CDR2 SVGAGI, per germline. J was trimmed by 5 bases and V by 1 base; bases with no gene match: 6. CDR3 amino acids: CASSYYQGAGETQYF. CDR3 nucleotides: TGTGCCAGCAGTTACTACCAGGGGGCTGGGGAGACCCAGTACTTC.

The chain combines TRBV7-9 with TRBJ1-2; possibly TRBD1 for D (6 bases). This CDR3 region has 17 residues. Per the germline V gene, CDR1 is SEHNR and CDR2 is FQNEAQ (reference sequence). V was pared by 5 bases and J by 2 bases, with 21 bases between. The CDR3 DNA reads TGTGCCAGCAGCCAGGGCGGCCCAGGGGACTCAAACTATGGCTACACCTTC. Protein: CASSQGGPGDSNYGYTF.

The chain joins TRBV5-1 to TRBJ2-7; 7 bases fit TRBD2. Germline V gene lookup returns CDR1 SGHRS and CDR2 YFSETQ. The CDR3 spans 14 residues. V was clipped by 5 bases and J by 9 bases; unmatched bases: 14. CDR3 region: CASSAGQGLRWQYF. The CDR3 DNA reads TGCGCCAGCAGTGCTGGGCAGGGACTACGTTGGCAGTACTTC.

J is TRBJ1-5 and V is TRBV5-5; D is perhaps TRBD1 (6 bases). V was pared by 4 bases and J by 0 bases, with 23 bases between. CDR1 is SGHKS, CDR2 YYEKEE, per germline (reference sequence). This CDR3 has 19 amino acids. The CDR3 region is CASSEYPGQPPYSNQPQHF. The CDR3 nucleotides are TGTGCCAGCAGCGAGTACCCTGGACAGCCGCCTTATAGCAATCAGCCCCAGCATTTT.

This clone is deemed medium-sized. One junction end does not reproduce the germline sequence, and a read error may be involved. The J gene is TRBJ2-7, the V gene TRBV30; tentative D call: TRBD1 (6 bases). The germline CDR1 and CDR2 sequences are GTSNPN and SVGIG (reference sequence). There are 11 residues in the CDR3. The CDR3 loop is CAWDTGYGQYF. In nucleotides, the CDR3 is TGTGCCTGGGACACAGGGTACGGGCAGTACTTC.

This clone ranks as medium-sized. This chain uses TRBV6-6 with TRBJ2-6; D ambiguous. V gave up 1 base and J gave up 0 bases, with 7 bases separating them. The CDR3 spans 16 residues. CDR1 is MNHNY, CDR2 SVGAGI, per germline (reference sequence). The CDR3 protein is CASSYLEPSGANVLTF. The CDR3 DNA reads TGTGCCAGCAGTTACTTGGAGCCCTCTGGGGCCAACGTCCTGACTTTC.

The chain links TRBV27 to TRBJ2-1; no clear D. Trimming stripped 4 bases from V and 5 bases from J, with 9 bases between. In germline, CDR1 is MNHEY, CDR2 SMNVEV (reference sequence). The length of the CDR3 is 13 residues. The CDR3 sequence: CASSSRAHNEQFF. CDR3 coding DNA: TGTGCCAGCAGTTCCCGTGCTCACAATGAGCAGTTCTTC.